This TCR beta chain was sequenced in a study of shared clonotypes between healthy human individuals. Study-wide results and limits: A generally larger estimated richness was seen in naive subsets than in memory subsets. A handful of donors showed sharing of about 4.6% of naive CD4 clonotypes.

CDR1 SGHAT and CDR2 FQNNGV come from the germline V gene. The CDR3 consists of 17 residues. Trimming removed 7 bases from V and 2 bases from J; junction bases left unmatched: 13. The table came from immunoSEQ multiplex PCR; TCRdb's copy has only in-frame clones and leaves some out. This sample has hundreds of thousands of clones, with less than 80% found just once. Donors comprised healthy HIV-negative adults lacking recent acute infections or vaccinations. All of the donors resided in Nashville, Tennessee, and each was a Caucasian adult. Turning to this clone: What it binds is not known.

This rearrangement joins TRBV11-2 to TRBJ2-3, with TRBD1 matching 9 bases. The source material was memory CD4+ T cells sorted from blood. Documented subset: CD45RA-negative fraction. The TCR originated in a woman aged 25-40 years in good health. The CDR3 protein is CASIPRRQGEITDTQYF. CDR3 coding DNA: TGTGCCAGCATCCCTCGGCGACAGGGGGAGATCACAGATACGCAGTATTTT.